This T cell receptor (beta chain) is from a study of T cells in Graves' hyperthyroidism and ophthalmopathy. Amplification of TCR beta CDR3 regions was performed using RNA transcripts as template. During a first-round RT-PCR of the TCR CDR3, the HTBI primer set was used. One entry per CDR3 protein, called by TCRdb with MiXCR from the multiplex PCR reads. Among about 640,000 distinct CDR3 sequences listed, more than 20% were seen once. Subjects with ophthalmopathy showed a Clinical Activity Score no lower than 3, a NOSPECS grade no lower than 4, and a duration shorter than 3 months. Uncontrolled infection, other autoimmune disease, pregnancy or lactation led to exclusion. Orbital computed tomography, thyroid ultrasound, serum thyroxine and TRAb, and clinical symptoms together informed the diagnoses. PBMCs were obtained from roughly 10 ml fresh peripheral blood. This clonotype was picked up a small number of times.

Sequenced sample: blood. This receptor was obtained from a man aged 25 to 45 with Graves' ophthalmopathy.

CDR3 in amino acids: CASSLVGGSDYNEQFF. The CDR3 region has the DNA TGTGCCAGCAGCTTAGTGGGGGGGAGCGACTACAATGAGCAGTTCTTC. The chain combines TRBV7-3 with TRBJ2-1; 7 nucleotides match TRBD2. The J segment lost 3 bases and the V segment lost 2 bases, leaving 7 bases of the junction unmatched. Per germline, CDR1 SGHTA and CDR2 FQGTGA. This CDR3 comprises 16 residues.